This passage covers 10 T cell receptor beta chains from one sample sequenced in a study of monozygotic twins with inflammatory bowel disease. TCRdb reanalyzed the 5' RACE reads and collapses them to one entry per CDR3 protein, without DNA. The specimen's table records more than 300,000 distinct CDR3 sequences. The sequenced sample consisted of blood. The receptors stem from a human donor with ulcerative colitis or Crohn's disease, or a healthy co-twin of an affected twin (not recorded which).

The gene calls are TRBV20-1 and TRBJ2-1; TCRdb designates TRBD2, a call that cannot be tested without DNA. From germline, CDR1 is DFQATT and CDR2 SNEGSKA (reference sequence). This CDR3 is built from 16 residues. CDR3 in amino acids: CSARATLAGAHNEQFF.

The J gene is TRBJ1-4, the V gene TRBV20-1. Germline CDR1 is DFQATT and CDR2 is SNEGSKA (reference sequence). This CDR3 comprises 12 residues. This CDR3 reads CSARDVNEKLFF.

The chain couples TRBV27 to TRBJ2-5; TCRdb proposes TRBD2, but this gene call is untestable without DNA. Germline V CDR1 and CDR2: MNHEY, SMNVEV (reference sequence). This CDR3 has 14 amino acids. The CDR3 reads CASSFSHLRETQYF.

V usage is TRBV6-1 and J usage is TRBJ2-1. Looked up from germline, CDR1 is MNHNS and CDR2 is SASEGT. The CDR3 sequence is 15 residues long. CDR3 loop: CASFRIVSSYNEQFF.

The genes are TRBV5-1 and TRBJ2-1; TCRdb returns TRBD2, unconfirmable since there is no DNA. Germline loops: CDR1 SGHRS, CDR2 YFSETQ. This CDR3 contains 20 residues. CDR3 amino acids: CASSLGHLRGLAGGLDEQFF.

The V gene is TRBV19, the J gene TRBJ2-1; the TCRdb D gene call, TRBD2, has no DNA to confirm it. The CDR3 loop spans 16 amino acids. Per germline, CDR1 LNHDA and CDR2 SQIVND (reference sequence). The CDR3: CASKLVGTSGGGEQFF.

The V call is TRBV20-1, the J call TRBJ2-2. The CDR3 spans 14 residues. CDR1 and CDR2 from the germline V gene are DFQATT and SNEGSKA (reference sequence). CDR3 region: CSARVRAATGELFF.

The rearrangement joins TRBV14 to TRBJ2-7; the TRBD2 assignment by TCRdb is unverifiable without DNA. Germline CDR1 and CDR2: SGHDN and FVKESK. This CDR3 comprises 15 residues. CDR3 sequence: CASSQGQGRLYEQYF.

The chain combines TRBV20-1 with TRBJ1-2; the D gene TCRdb calls, TRBD1, cannot be checked with no DNA. Germline V gene data show CDR1 as DFQATT and CDR2 as SNEGSKA (reference sequence). The CDR3 totals 16 residues. CDR3 residues: CSARGYLGVANYGYTF.

The rearrangement uses TRBV4-3 and TRBJ1-6; TCRdb outputs TRBD1, but without DNA this stays unchecked. The CDR3 contains 17 residues. The germline V gene has CDR1 LGHNA and CDR2 YSLEER. The CDR3 loop reads CASSQGHGGLLDSPLHF.